The next 26 T cell receptor beta chains were all read from a single sample in a study of cytomegalovirus exposure and HLA in healthy donors. PCR amplification relied on 60 Vbeta primers (plus 13 Jbeta primers). The data were produced by immunoSEQ multiplex PCR, yet TCRdb's version contains in-frame clones alone and is incomplete. Among under 150,000 clones listed, 83% were seen once. The specimen sequenced was PBMCs. Receptors were obtained from a girl aged 2-15 years in good health and CMV-seronegative.

This chain joins TRBV5-1 and TRBJ2-2, with 8 bases aligning to TRBD2. Germline assignment: CDR1 SGHRS and CDR2 YFSETQ. V gave up 3 bases and J gave up 6 bases; unmatched junction bases: 7. This CDR3 has 15 amino acids. The CDR3 DNA follows: TGCGCCAGCAGCTCCGAACTAGCGGTTCCCGGGGAGCTGTTTTTT. It translates to CASSSELAVPGELFF.

This chain uses TRBV14 with TRBJ1-1; D not certain. The germline CDR1 and CDR2 sequences are SGHDN and FVKESK. The V end was cut by 4 bases, the J end by 7 bases, with 10 bases between. There are 12 residues in the CDR3. The CDR3 reads CASSPPRGEAFF. In nucleotides, the CDR3 is TGTGCCAGCAGCCCTCCGAGAGGTGAAGCTTTCTTT.

The chain carries TRBV6-5 and TRBJ1-1; 8 bases map to TRBD1. Trimming took 10 bases from V and 1 from J; bases not matched to a gene: 5. The CDR3 sequence is 13 residues long. Looked up from germline, CDR1 is MNHEY and CDR2 is SVGAGI. The CDR3 sequence: CATGQGENTEAFF. The CDR3 DNA reads TGTGCCACCGGACAGGGAGAGAACACTGAAGCTTTCTTT.

There are a few counts of this clone. This rearrangement joins TRBV13 to TRBJ2-5; a possible D gene is TRBD1 (5 bases). This CDR3 spans 11 amino acids. Trimming left V 5 bases short and J 7 bases short, with 8 bases between. Germline V gene data show CDR1 as PRHDT and CDR2 as FYEKMQ (reference sequence). In DNA, the CDR3 is TGTGCCAGCAGCCTCCAGGGGACCCAGTACTTC. Translated, it gives CASSLQGTQYF.

This clone has a handful of counts. The chain links TRBV19 to TRBJ1-1; D unresolved. CDR1 and CDR2 (germline): LNHDA, SQIVND (reference sequence). With 7 bases removed from V and 2 bases from J, the gap between germline ends came to 14 bases. The length of the CDR3 is 14 residues. Written as DNA, the CDR3 is TGTGCCAGTATCCGGATGGGCTCTAACACTGAAGCTTTCTTT. Protein product: CASIRMGSNTEAFF. The entire variable domain, with the rest obtained from reference TRBV19 and TRBJ1-1, is as follows: DGGITQSPKYLFRKEGQNVTLSCEQNLNHDAMYWYRQDPGQGLRLIYYSQIVNDFQKGDIAEGYSVSREKKESFPLTVTSAQKNPTAFYLCASIRMGSNTEAFFGQGTRLTVV.

The chain is built from TRBV4-3 and TRBJ1-2; possibly TRBD1 for D (5 bases). V was clipped by 0 bases and J by 3 bases, with 8 bases between them. CDR1 is LGHNA, CDR2 YSLEER, per germline. The CDR3 is made up of 14 amino acids. The CDR3 DNA is TGCGCCAGCAGCCAAGAGACAGAGGACTATGGCTACACCTTC. This codes for CASSQETEDYGYTF.

This chain uses TRBV2 with TRBJ1-5; D not resolved. From germline, CDR1 is SNHLY and CDR2 FYNNEI. This CDR3 comprises 17 residues. With 4 bases removed from V and 4 bases from J, the gap between germline ends came to 20 bases. The CDR3 DNA follows: TGTGCCAGCAGTGGAGAAACTTCGGCAGGCAATAATCAGCCCCAGCATTTT. Amino acids: CASSGETSAGNNQPQHF.

There are a few counts of this clone. The V call is TRBV29-1, the J call TRBJ1-1; 8 bases line up with TRBD1. The CDR3 length is 12 residues. V lost 5 bases to trimming and J lost 8 bases; unmatched junction nucleotides: 7. Germline V gene data show CDR1 as SQVTM and CDR2 as ANQGSEA. The CDR3 bases are TGCAGCGTTTGGGGGACAGGACCCGAAGCTTTCTTT. The encoded protein is CSVWGTGPEAFF. The entire variable domain, with the rest obtained from reference TRBV29-1 and TRBJ1-1, is as follows: SAVISQKPSRDICQRGTSLTIQCQVDSQVTMMFWYRQQPGQSLTLIATANQGSEATYESGFVIDKFPISRPNLTFSTLTVSNMSPEDSSIYLCSVWGTGPEAFFGQGTRLTVV.

This sequence joins TRBV18 and TRBJ2-6; TRBD2 agrees at 14 bases. Per germline, CDR1 KGHSH and CDR2 LQKENI. V was pared by 4 bases and J by 2 bases, with 4 bases of the junction left unmatched. This CDR3 has 18 amino acids. The CDR3 DNA follows: TGTGCCAGCTCACGGGGACTAGCGGGAGAGACTGGGGCCAACGTCCTGACTTTC. Its protein is CASSRGLAGETGANVLTF.

This chain joins TRBV11-2 and TRBJ2-1; 8 bases align to TRBD2. With 3 bases clipped from V and 5 bases from J, the junction kept 9 bases outside the gene matches. This CDR3 is built from 16 residues. Per the germline V gene, CDR1 is SGHAT and CDR2 is FQNNGV. CDR3 protein: CASSLEVAGHDNEQFF. CDR3 coding DNA: TGTGCCAGCAGCTTGGAAGTAGCGGGACACGACAATGAGCAGTTCTTC.

The J gene is TRBJ1-1, the V gene TRBV7-3; possible D gene TRBD1, 5 bases. The CDR3 is 13 residues long. Trimming shortened V by 1 base and J by 4 bases, and 7 bases separated the two germline ends. Germline loops: CDR1 SGHTA, CDR2 FQGTGA. The chain's CDR3 is CASSLRRGTEAFF. In DNA, the CDR3 is TGTGCCAGCAGCTTAAGGAGGGGCACTGAAGCTTTCTTT.

The CDR3 protein is CASTPGQGGSPLHF. In DNA, the CDR3 is TGTGCCAGCACACCGGGACAGGGAGGTTCACCCCTCCACTTT. The chain has TRBV19 and TRBJ1-6; 9 bases map to TRBD1. Losses at the gene ends were 9 bases for V and 9 bases for J; bases not matched to a gene: 9. The CDR3 loop spans 14 amino acids. Germline V gene data show CDR1 as LNHDA and CDR2 as SQIVND (reference sequence).

The chain is built from TRBV6-6 and TRBJ2-7; 10 bases are a match to TRBD1. CDR3 length equals 15 residues. The J segment lost 2 bases and the V segment lost 8 bases, leaving 9 bases of the junction unmatched. Germline V gene data show CDR1 as MNHNY and CDR2 as SVGAGI (reference sequence). DNA for the CDR3: TGTGCCAGCTCCGACGGACAGGGGGGAACCTACGAGCAGTACTTC. This codes for CASSDGQGGTYEQYF.

The chain combines TRBV7-3 with TRBJ2-3; 7 positions match TRBD1. CDR3 length: 16 amino acids. The V gene end was trimmed by 6 bases and the J gene end by 2 bases; junction bases not matched to a gene: 11. Per germline, CDR1 SGHTA and CDR2 FQGTGA. Here the CDR3 DNA reads TGTGCCAGCAGTATTGAGGGACAGATCAACACAGATACGCAGTATTTT. Translating it yields CASSIEGQINTDTQYF.

This rearrangement joins TRBV7-2 to TRBJ2-4; the D gene is possibly TRBD1 (6 bases). Germline V CDR1 and CDR2: SGHTA, FQGNSA. Trimming took off 5 bases at V and 0 bases at J, with 11 bases between the two ends. The CDR3 spans 15 residues. The CDR3 loop reads CASSTPGVAKNIQYF. Written as DNA, the CDR3 is TGTGCCAGCAGCACGCCAGGGGTAGCCAAAAACATTCAGTACTTC.

J is TRBJ2-7 and V is TRBV27; tentative D call: TRBD1 (6 bases). The CDR3 length is 14 residues. CDR1 is MNHEY, CDR2 SMNVEV, per germline (reference sequence). The germline V and J ends were trimmed by 4 bases and 2 bases, with 12 bases remaining between them. This chain's CDR3 is CASSSADSAYEQYF. DNA for the CDR3: TGTGCCAGCAGTTCCGCGGACAGCGCCTACGAGCAGTACTTC.

The chain recombines TRBV7-3 with TRBJ2-7, with 7 bases fitting TRBD2. The germline V gene has CDR1 SGHTA and CDR2 FQGTGA. The CDR3 spans 15 residues. The ends lost 6 bases at V and 5 bases at J; junction bases unmatched: 13. The CDR3 nucleotides are TGTGCCAGCAGTCCAAGCTCGGGGGGACTCGACGAGCAGTACTTC. It yields the protein CASSPSSGGLDEQYF.

This clone has just a few counts. The chain has TRBV6-6 and TRBJ1-5; 9 bases map to TRBD1. CDR1 MNHNY and CDR2 SVGAGI come from the germline V gene (reference sequence). This CDR3 is 15 amino acids long. J was trimmed by 4 bases and V by 2 bases; bases with no gene match: 3. CDR3 sequence reads: CASSYQTGGNQPQHF. DNA for the CDR3: TGTGCCAGCAGTTACCAGACAGGGGGAAATCAGCCCCAGCATTTT.

The V call is TRBV13, the J call TRBJ1-1; possible D gene TRBD1, 6 bases. V was cut by 5 bases and J by 4 bases, with 14 bases left in between. From germline, CDR1 is PRHDT and CDR2 FYEKMQ (reference sequence). This CDR3 is 14 amino acids long. The CDR3 sequence is CASSPPTGSTEAFF. In nucleotides, the CDR3 is TGTGCCAGCAGCCCCCCAACAGGGTCCACTGAAGCTTTCTTT. The variable domain in full, with the rest retrieved from reference TRBV13 and TRBJ1-1, is AAGVIQSPRHLIKEKRETATLKCYPIPRHDTVYWYQQGPGQDPQFLISFYEKMQSDKGSIPDRFSAQQFSDYHSELNMSSLELGDSALYFCASSPPTGSTEAFFGQGTRLTVV.

V is TRBV2 and J is TRBJ1-5, with TRBD1 identical over 11 bases. The V segment lost 6 bases and the J segment 1 base; nucleotides outside the gene matches: 5. Germline V gene data show CDR1 as SNHLY and CDR2 as FYNNEI. The CDR3 is 16 residues long. The CDR3 sequence is CASRGQGEGSNQPQHF. In nucleotides, the CDR3 is TGTGCCAGCAGGGGACAGGGGGAAGGGAGCAATCAGCCCCAGCATTTT.

A few counts support this clone. V and J are TRBV6-1 and TRBJ1-2; TRBD1 matches at 7 bases. The CDR3 has 12 residues. Germline-derived CDR1 and CDR2 are MNHNS and SASEGT. The trim removed 8 bases at V and 4 bases at J, leaving 4 bases unmatched. CDR3 nucleotides: TGTGCCAGCTCAGGGGGTGGCTATGGCTACACCTTC. Protein: CASSGGGYGYTF.

The chain recombines TRBV29-1 with TRBJ2-1; 13 nucleotides align to TRBD2. This CDR3 is built from 15 residues. The V gene end was trimmed by 5 bases and the J gene end by 9 bases; junction bases not matched to a gene: 10. Germline loops: CDR1 SQVTM, CDR2 ANQGSEA. The CDR3 reads CSVTQRTSGSAEQFF. CDR3 nucleotides: TGCAGCGTTACCCAACGGACTAGCGGGAGTGCTGAGCAGTTCTTC.

The rearrangement uses TRBV4-1 and TRBJ2-7, with a tentative D call TRBD2 (6 bases). Trimming took 6 bases from V and 10 from J, leaving 16 bases between them. Germline loops: CDR1 MGHRA, CDR2 YSYEKL. CDR3 length: 12 residues. DNA of the CDR3: TGCGCCAGCAGACCCCGGGGGAAGTTTCAGTACTTC. It codes for CASRPRGKFQYF.

The V and J genes are TRBV5-1 and TRBJ2-1, with TRBD2 matching over 13 bases. The V segment lost 4 bases and the J segment 7 bases; nucleotides outside the gene matches: 14. The CDR3 runs 18 residues. Germline V gives CDR1 SGHRS, CDR2 YFSETQ. CDR3 region: CASSPEPTGTSGTNEQFF. CDR3 DNA: TGCGCCAGCAGCCCCGAACCGACCGGGACTAGCGGGACTAATGAGCAGTTCTTC.

The chain links TRBV6-5 to TRBJ1-1; the D gene is possibly TRBD1 (6 bases). Trimming took 0 bases from V and 4 from J, leaving 15 bases between them. The CDR3 is made up of 16 amino acids. The germline V gene encodes CDR1 MNHEY and CDR2 SVGAGI. CDR3 protein: CASSYSGGGGSTEAFF. The CDR3, as DNA: TGTGCCAGCAGTTACTCAGGAGGGGGGGGATCCACTGAAGCTTTCTTT.

V and J are TRBV4-1 and TRBJ2-7; 10 nucleotides agree with TRBD2. The CDR3 consists of 20 residues. Germline V lookup: CDR1 MGHRA, CDR2 YSYEKL. J gave up 4 bases and V 4 bases, and 22 bases lay outside the gene matches. Here the CDR3 reads CASSPRARGLAGDGAYEQYF. The DNA of the CDR3 is TGCGCCAGCAGCCCGCGGGCCCGCGGGCTAGCGGGAGACGGGGCATACGAGCAGTACTTC.